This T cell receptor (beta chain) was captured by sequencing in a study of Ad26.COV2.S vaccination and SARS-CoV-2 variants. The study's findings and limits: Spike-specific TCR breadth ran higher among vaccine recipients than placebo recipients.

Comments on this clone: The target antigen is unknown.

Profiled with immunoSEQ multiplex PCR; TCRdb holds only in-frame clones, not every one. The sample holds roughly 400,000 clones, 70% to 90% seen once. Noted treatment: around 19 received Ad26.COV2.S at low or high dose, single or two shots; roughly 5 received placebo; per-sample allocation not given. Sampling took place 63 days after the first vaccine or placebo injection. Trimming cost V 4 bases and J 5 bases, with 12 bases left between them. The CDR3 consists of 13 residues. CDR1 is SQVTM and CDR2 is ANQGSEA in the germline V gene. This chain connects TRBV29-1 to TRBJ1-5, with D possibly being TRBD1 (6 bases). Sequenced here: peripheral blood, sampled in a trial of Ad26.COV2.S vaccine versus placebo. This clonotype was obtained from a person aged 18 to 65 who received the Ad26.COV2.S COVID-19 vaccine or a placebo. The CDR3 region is CSVVTGPYQPQHF. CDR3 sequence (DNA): TGCAGCGTTGTGACAGGCCCCTATCAGCCCCAGCATTTT.